The 14 T cell receptor beta chains in this list originate from one sample, sequenced in a study of human T cells and chemical hapten exposure. Time point indicated: patch test 3, about 24 weeks after DPC sensitization. Documented treatment: therapeutic diphenylcyclopropenone sensitization with weekly scalp DPC. TCRdb reanalysed the RACE reads using MiXCR and keeps one entry per CDR3 protein. The sample holds about 120,000 distinct CDR3 sequences, about 11% seen once. Here the sequenced sample was whole blood, taken in connection with sensitization to the hapten diphenylcyclopropenone (DPC). The receptor source for this set is a woman between 45 and 60 years old with alopecia areata. Some clones in this sample may be carry-over from other donors' samples.

The chain uses TRBV29-1 and TRBJ1-4; 11 nucleotides match TRBD1. Trimming at V came to 6 bases and at J to 13 bases, leaving 16 bases not matched to a gene. The germline V gene has CDR1 SQVTM and CDR2 ANQGSEA. The CDR3 is 15 amino acids. The CDR3 spells CSVTAGQGANKILFF. CDR3 bases: TGCAGCGTCACGGCCGGACAGGGGGCGAACAAGATACTGTTTTTT.

The chain couples TRBV7-9 to TRBJ1-6; D unclear. This CDR3 has 12 amino acids. CDR1 and CDR2 (germline): SEHNR, FQNEAQ (reference sequence). With 5 bases removed from V and 10 bases from J, the gap between germline ends came to 9 bases. The CDR3 coding sequence is TGTGCCAGCAGCCCCCAGTGGTCACCCCTCCACTTT. Translation: CASSPQWSPLHF. The entire variable domain, with the rest obtained from reference TRBV7-9 and TRBJ1-6, is as follows: DTGVSQNPRHKITKRGQNVTFRCDPISEHNRLYWYRQTLGQGPEFLTYFQNEAQLEKSRLLSDRFSAERPKGSFSTLEIQRTEQGDSAMYLCASSPQWSPLHFGNGTRLTVT.

The chain joins TRBV7-9 to TRBJ2-3; D is unclear. This CDR3 comprises 11 residues. V was clipped by 11 bases and J by 6 bases, with 12 bases between them. Germline CDR1 is SEHNR and CDR2 is FQNEAQ (reference sequence). In nucleotides, the CDR3 is TGTGCCGGGTCTGAACCGGATACGCAGTATTTT. Encoded protein: CAGSEPDTQYF.

The chain has TRBV28 and TRBJ2-4; 13 bases fit TRBD2. The CDR3 extends over 17 amino acids. Germline trimming cut 6 bases from V and 4 bases from J; bases unmatched to any gene: 9. Germline CDR1 MDHEN, CDR2 SYDVKM. The CDR3 loop reads CASRPRLAGGPKNIQYF. The CDR3 DNA reads as TGTGCCAGCAGGCCCCGACTAGCGGGAGGCCCTAAAAACATTCAGTACTTC.

This chain joins TRBV7-3 and TRBJ1-1; D is perhaps TRBD1 (6 bases). The CDR3 is made up of 14 amino acids. The V end lost 3 bases, the J end lost 4 bases, and 12 bases lay between the germline ends. In germline, CDR1 is SGHTA, CDR2 FQGTGA. CDR3 in amino acids: CASSLTGASTEAFF. CDR3 DNA sequence: TGTGCCAGCAGCTTGACGGGGGCGAGCACTGAAGCTTTCTTT.

This clonotype was observed at least ten times. V usage is TRBV20-1 and J usage is TRBJ2-7, with 8 bases fitting TRBD1. The CDR3 is 12 residues long. Germline V gene lookup returns CDR1 DFQATT and CDR2 SNEGSKA (reference sequence). V lost 1 base and J lost 7; bases outside the gene matches: 3. CDR3 bases: TGCAGTGCTAGAGGACAGGGGAGGGAGCAGTACTTC. It translates to CSARGQGREQYF.

V usage is TRBV7-2 and J usage is TRBJ2-3; D is unclear. The length of the CDR3 is 16 residues. Trimming left V 5 bases short and J 0 bases short, with 15 bases between. Germline V CDR1 and CDR2: SGHTA, FQGNSA. DNA of the CDR3: TGTGCCAGCAGCCATTTCGAATTTACTAGCACAGATACGCAGTATTTT. Translation gives CASSHFEFTSTDTQYF.

The table lists this clonotype with many counts. This chain joins TRBV13 and TRBJ2-7; no definite D call. CDR1 and CDR2 from the germline V gene are PRHDT and FYEKMQ (reference sequence). The V gene lost 2 bases and the J gene lost 5 bases, with 16 bases spanning the gap. The CDR3 is 15 amino acids. CDR3 residues: CASSLWTPRRNEQYF. CDR3 DNA: TGTGCCAGCAGCTTATGGACCCCCCGGCGCAACGAGCAGTACTTC.

This clonotype came up a few times. The CDR3 DNA sequence: TGTGCCAGCACCTTCAGAGCGGGAGGAAAAGAGACCCAGTACTTC. It specifies CASTFRAGGKETQYF. V is TRBV13 and J is TRBJ2-5; 9 nucleotides align to TRBD2. After removal of 7 bases from V and 3 bases from J, the junction contained 9 bases not matched to a gene. This CDR3 is built from 15 residues. Germline CDR1 reads PRHDT; CDR2 reads FYEKMQ (reference sequence).

The chain combines TRBV6-2 or TRBV6-3 with TRBJ1-1, with D possibly matching TRBD1 (5 bases). Germline V lookup: CDR1 MNHEY, CDR2 SVGEGT. V lost 6 bases and J 5 bases, leaving 19 bases between the germline ends. The CDR3 has 15 amino acids. The CDR3 reads CASSLVPGSRTEAFF. DNA for the CDR3: TGTGCCAGCAGCTTGGTCCCAGGGAGTCGAACTGAAGCTTTCTTT.

The chain combines TRBV7-2 with TRBJ2-3; 8 nucleotides align to TRBD2. Germline V gene data show CDR1 as SGHTA and CDR2 as FQGNSA. The ends lost 1 base at V and 4 bases at J; junction bases unmatched: 4. This CDR3 has 15 amino acids. CDR3 sequence (DNA): TGTGCCAGCAGCTTAGATAGCGGGGTGGCAGATACGCAGTATTTT. It translates to CASSLDSGVADTQYF.

Only a few counts were recorded for this clonotype. J is TRBJ2-5 and V is TRBV12-3 or TRBV12-4, with 10 bases matching TRBD2. This CDR3 contains 14 residues. Losses at the gene ends were 6 bases for V and 5 bases for J; bases not matched to a gene: 6. The CDR3 protein is CASRSTSGVETQYF. CDR3 DNA: TGTGCCAGCAGGTCCACTAGCGGGGTCGAGACCCAGTACTTC.

The chain uses TRBV20-1 and TRBJ1-1; D call uncertain. V was shortened by 5 bases and J by 4 bases, with 11 bases between the two germline ends. The CDR3 covers 12 residues. The germline V gene encodes CDR1 DFQATT and CDR2 SNEGSKA (reference sequence). The CDR3 sequence: CSADDSATEAFF. The CDR3 DNA reads as TGCAGTGCTGATGACTCGGCCACTGAAGCTTTCTTT.

This clonotype was detected a few times. V is TRBV4-3 and J is TRBJ1-1; 8 bases are a match to TRBD1. Germline V CDR1 and CDR2: LGHNA, YSLEER. The CDR3 has 14 residues. The J segment lost 13 bases and the V segment lost 0 bases, leaving 10 bases of the junction unmatched. The CDR3 loop is CASSQDRTGQAHFF. In nucleotides, the CDR3 is TGCGCCAGCAGCCAAGATCGGACGGGACAGGCGCATTTCTTT.